This T cell receptor beta chain appears in the sequencing data of a study of T cell repertoires in cytomegalovirus infection (dated by TCRdb to about 2019). Some background on the complete study: The HLA type of each donor mattered for the analysis, because public TCR beta signatures pointed to carriage of CMV infection along with the matching HLA type.

Sequenced using an Illumina HiSeq 1500. TCRdb handled the public reads itself, with Q25 trimming in fastp and clone calling in MiXCR, and kept productive beta chains. Duplicate CDR3 protein sequences are folded into a single record with the most common DNA and genes. The sample profile shows approximately 550,000 distinct CDR3 sequences; approximately 15% of them were found once. The ten largest clones represent 20% to 30% of the sample. This clonotype occurred many times. It has no known antigen specificity. The input lacks base qualities; no much larger clone sits a single base away. CDR1 and CDR2, per the germline V gene, are SGHVS and FQNEAQ. Germline trimming: 3 bases from V, 9 bases from J; junction bases outside gene matches: 16. The CDR3 has 18 amino acids, counting the end cysteine and phenylalanine. Solely the CDR3 DNA is kept, with 54 bases framed from the first base. On the study overall, not on this receptor specifically: Cumulative frequency of public TCR beta family members discriminated carriers of CMV infection plus the relevant HLA type in this cohort and an independent 352-donor cohort. The ex vivo response was dominated by HLA-C-restricted CMV-specific TCR beta clonotypes, which also provided the single most frequent clonotype in two of eight donors.

This receptor was identified in a human donor in good health (CMV status not recorded). Some clones in this sample may be carry-over from other donors' samples. Sequencing input: CD8+ T cells from PBMCs. The rearranged segments are TRBV7-8 and TRBJ1-6; TRBD1 fits 8 bases in the junction. The CDR3 reads CASSLRRLGQGAFSPLHF. In nucleotides, the sequence is TGTGCCAGCAGCTTGAGACGGCTGGGGCAGGGGGCTTTTTCACCCCTCCACTTT.